Shown below are 3 T cell receptor beta chains from a single sample sequenced in a study of T cell repertoires in cytomegalovirus infection. A single record per CDR3 protein comes from TCRdb applying MiXCR to the reads. This table has 250,000 or so distinct CDR3 sequences, approximately 8.3% appearing once. Sequences were obtained from PBMCs. These TCRs come from a human donor in good health (CMV status not recorded). Some clones in this sample may be carry-over from other donors' samples.

In this sample, this clonotype turned up many times. This chain connects TRBV7-2 to TRBJ2-1; 15 nucleotides line up with TRBD2. Germline V gene sequence: CDR1 SGHTA, CDR2 FQGNSA. V shed 5 bases, J shed 15 bases, and the junction held 11 bases outside the gene matches. This CDR3 spans 15 amino acids. In DNA, the CDR3 is TGTGCCAGCAGCCAGGGGACTAGCGGGGGGAGGGGGGTGTTCTTC. Translation: CASSQGTSGGRGVFF.

This clonotype was seen a few times. This chain uses TRBV19 with TRBJ1-1; perhaps TRBD1 as D (5 bases). V was trimmed by 10 bases and J by 4 bases, leaving 19 bases between them. The CDR3 totals 14 residues. Germline CDR1 is LNHDA and CDR2 is SQIVND (reference sequence). The CDR3 here is CATQAREGSTEAFF. The DNA for the CDR3 is TGTGCCACCCAGGCGAGGGAGGGGAGCACTGAAGCTTTCTTT.

The V call is TRBV28, the J call TRBJ1-3, with D hard to call. CDR1 and CDR2 from the germline V gene are MDHEN and SYDVKM. This CDR3 has 13 residues. The V end lost 4 bases, the J end lost 2 bases, and 6 bases lay between the germline ends. The CDR3 DNA follows: TGTGCCAGCAGTTGGGCGACTGGAAACACCATATATTTT. It translates to CASSWATGNTIYF.